The clone carrying this T cell receptor beta chain was recorded only once. No antigen is known for it. This entry is derived from a study of memory B cells and T cells in multiple sclerosis. Study-wide results and caveats: Compartments had unequal clone-set sizes, affecting shared clonotype counts.

Libraries were prepared by immunoSEQ multiplex PCR; TCRdb keeps only in-frame clonotypes and omits some of them. This table has about 15,000 clones, roughly two thirds appearing once. Germline V gives CDR1 SGHNT, CDR2 YYREEE (reference sequence). The CDR3 is made up of 15 amino acids. Trimming at V came to 0 bases and at J to 3 bases, leaving 6 bases not matched to a gene. The sequence came from a human donor with multiple sclerosis. V and J are TRBV5-4 and TRBJ2-7, with 7 bases lining up with TRBD2. Sequenced material: memory (CD45RO+) CD4+ T cells from blood. CDR3 amino acids: CASSLDPAGFYEQYF. The CDR3 nucleotides read TGTGCCAGCAGCTTGGATCCAGCGGGGTTCTACGAGCAGTACTTC.